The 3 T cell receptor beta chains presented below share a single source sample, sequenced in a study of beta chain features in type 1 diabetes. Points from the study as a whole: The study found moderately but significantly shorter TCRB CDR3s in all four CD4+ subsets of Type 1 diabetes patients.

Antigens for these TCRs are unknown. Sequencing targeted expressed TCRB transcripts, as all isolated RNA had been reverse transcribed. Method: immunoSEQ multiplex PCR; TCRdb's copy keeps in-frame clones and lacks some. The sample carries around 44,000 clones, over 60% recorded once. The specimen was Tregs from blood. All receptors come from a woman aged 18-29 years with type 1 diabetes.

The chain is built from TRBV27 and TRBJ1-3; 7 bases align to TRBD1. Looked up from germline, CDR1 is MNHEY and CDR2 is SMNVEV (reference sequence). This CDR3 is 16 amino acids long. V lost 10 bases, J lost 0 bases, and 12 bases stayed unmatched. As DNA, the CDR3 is TGTGCCAACCACGGCAGGGGGTTAAGCTCTGGAAACACCATATATTTT. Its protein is CANHGRGLSSGNTIYF.

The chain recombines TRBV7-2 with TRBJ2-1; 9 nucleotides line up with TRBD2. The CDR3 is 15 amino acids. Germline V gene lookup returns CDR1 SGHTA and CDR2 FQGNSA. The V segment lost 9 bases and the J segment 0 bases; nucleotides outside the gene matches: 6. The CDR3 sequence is CASLAGPSSYNEQFF. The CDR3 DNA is TGTGCCAGTCTAGCGGGGCCTAGCTCCTACAATGAGCAGTTCTTC.

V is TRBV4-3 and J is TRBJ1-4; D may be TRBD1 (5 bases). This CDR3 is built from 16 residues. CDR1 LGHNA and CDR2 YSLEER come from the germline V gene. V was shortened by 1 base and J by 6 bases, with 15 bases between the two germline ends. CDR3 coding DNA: TGCGCCAGCAGCCAAGCCAGGGCCGCCTACTATGAAAAACTGTTTTTT. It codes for CASSQARAAYYEKLFF.